This T cell receptor (beta chain) originates from a study of spatial heterogeneity in lung cancer. Whole-study findings and limits: Tumor mutation counts were tracked by expanded intratumoral alpha and beta TCR counts.

As for time point: sample taken at primary tumor resection. The cohort: 70 to 85 early-stage, untreated non-small cell lung cancer patients. Tumor, nontumor lung or frozen PBMC supplied whole RNA that was sequenced unsorted. A distinct unique molecular identifier was carried by each TCR cDNA molecule. TCRdb fed the 5' RACE reads into MiXCR, producing one record per CDR3 protein. The sample yields about 10,000 distinct CDR3 sequences, about 6% seen once. With 0 bases removed from V and 3 bases from J, the gap between germline ends came to 5 bases. This CDR3 comprises 13 residues. Per the germline V gene, CDR1 is SGHVS and CDR2 is FQNEAQ. At least ten counts were recorded for this clonotype. Its target is unknown.

The sequencing here drew on lung tumor tissue, taken at surgery. The chain combines TRBV7-8 with TRBJ1-1; D is undetermined. The TCR comes from a male donor with early-stage non-small cell lung cancer. The CDR3 spells CASSLAGYTEAFF. The DNA of the CDR3 is TGTGCCAGCAGCTTAGCGGGGTACACTGAAGCTTTCTTT. The full variable domain, with the rest looked up from reference TRBV7-8 and TRBJ1-1, is GAGVSQSPRYKVAKRGQDVALRCDPISGHVSLFWYQQALGQGPEFLTYFQNEAQLDKSGLPSDRFFAERPEGSVSTLKIQRTQQEDSAVYLCASSLAGYTEAFFGQGTRLTVV.